The rows below give T cell receptor beta chains drawn from one sample of a study of T cell responses to AZD1222 COVID-19 vaccine. The repertoire was sequenced with immunoSEQ multiplex PCR; TCRdb's copy has only in-frame clones and lacks some. Among under 200,000 clones listed, 94% were seen once. Source: peripheral blood, taken on day 0 of AZD1222 vaccination. These receptors originate from an adult in good health. The conserved cysteine and the conserved F or W are not part of the CDR3 here. The D gene is left open where the match is weak.

V	D	CDR3
TRBV6-1	.	ASSELGQYEQY
TRBV7-9	.	ASSLEAAGNTIY
TRBV6-5	.	ASSYGDTQY
TRBV7-3	TRBD2	ASSYSSGSSGTQY
TRBV6-6	TRBD1	ASSTGGWGYGYT
TRBV4-1	.	ASSQTGSYEQY
TRBV18	.	ASSPRQGYEQY
TRBV28	.	ASSFSFMGARFNSPLH
TRBV6-1	.	ASSVSDRRRGNQPQH
TRBV28	.	ASGLGGYNEQF
TRBV25-1	.	ASRPGVGNEQY
TRBV11-2	.	ASNYWGSPGLNTEAF
TRBV13	.	ASSLGVGGNQPQH
TRBV2	.	ASIDEKEPYEQY
TRBV21-1	.	ASSLCREGAYNEQF
TRBV7-9	.	ASSFEGNQPQH
TRBV27	TRBD1	ASSTIRGDTQY
TRBV11-2	.	ASSLDTGPYEQY
TRBV6-2/TRBV6-3	TRBD1	ASSLKRTGSTEAF
TRBV6-5	TRBD1	ASTRPGTGSGELF
TRBV30	.	AWSVNSGANVLT
TRBV6-5	.	ASRNRESNQPQH
TRBV2	.	ATRDLTGELF
TRBV3-1/TRBV3-2	.	ASSHSSYGYT
TRBV10-3	.	AISSTGRATNEKLF
TRBV15	.	ATSRDRQLSSRGF
TRBV7-8	TRBD1	ASSGRRGQVQPQH
TRBV27	TRBD1	ASSRTGVGQY
TRBV6-1	.	ASSERGNTEAF
TRBV5-1	.	ASSLGLDYQETQY
TRBV11-2	.	ASSQTSSPYGYT
TRBV7-9	.	ASSWGTGFGNSPLH
TRBV19	.	ASSLQGPNQPQH